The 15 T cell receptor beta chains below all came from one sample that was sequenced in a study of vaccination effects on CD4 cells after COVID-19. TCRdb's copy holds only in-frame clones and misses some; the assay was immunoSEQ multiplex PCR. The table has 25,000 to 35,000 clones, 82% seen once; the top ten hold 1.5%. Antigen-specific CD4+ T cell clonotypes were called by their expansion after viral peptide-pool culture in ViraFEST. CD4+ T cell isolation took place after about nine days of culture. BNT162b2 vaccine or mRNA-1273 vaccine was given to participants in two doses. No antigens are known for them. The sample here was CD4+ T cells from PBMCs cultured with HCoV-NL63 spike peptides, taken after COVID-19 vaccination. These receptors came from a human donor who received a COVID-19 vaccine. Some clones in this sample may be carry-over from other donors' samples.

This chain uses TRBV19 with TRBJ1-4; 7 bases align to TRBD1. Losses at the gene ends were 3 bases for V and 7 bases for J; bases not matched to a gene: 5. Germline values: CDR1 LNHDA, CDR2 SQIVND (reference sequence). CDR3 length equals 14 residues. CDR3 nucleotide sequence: TGTGCCAGTAGTATGGACAGGCCTTCTGAAAAACTGTTTTTT. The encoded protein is CASSMDRPSEKLFF.

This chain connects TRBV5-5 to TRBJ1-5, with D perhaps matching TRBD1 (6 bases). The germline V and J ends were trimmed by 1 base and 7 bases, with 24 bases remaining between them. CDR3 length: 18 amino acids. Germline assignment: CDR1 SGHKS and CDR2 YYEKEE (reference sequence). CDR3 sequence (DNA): TGTGCCAGCAGCTTGTTCACTACCCTACAGGGAGGAGAGCAGCCCCAGCATTTT. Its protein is CASSLFTTLQGGEQPQHF.

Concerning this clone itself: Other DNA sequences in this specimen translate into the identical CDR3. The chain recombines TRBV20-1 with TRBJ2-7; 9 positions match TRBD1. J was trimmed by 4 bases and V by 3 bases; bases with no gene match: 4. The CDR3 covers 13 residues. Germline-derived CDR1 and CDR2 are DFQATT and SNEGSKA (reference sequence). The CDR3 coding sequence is TGCAGTGCTAGTACAGGGGGCACGTACGAGCAGTACGTC. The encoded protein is CSASTGGTYEQYV.

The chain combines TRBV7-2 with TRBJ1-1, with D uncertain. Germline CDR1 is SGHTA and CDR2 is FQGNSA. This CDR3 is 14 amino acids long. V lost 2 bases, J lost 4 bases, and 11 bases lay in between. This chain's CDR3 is CASSLMGESTEAFF. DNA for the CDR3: TGTGCCAGCAGCTTAATGGGTGAGAGCACTGAAGCTTTCTTT.

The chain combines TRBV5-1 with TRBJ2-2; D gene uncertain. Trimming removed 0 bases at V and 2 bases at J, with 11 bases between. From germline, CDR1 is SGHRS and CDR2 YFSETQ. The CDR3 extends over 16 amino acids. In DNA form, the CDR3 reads TGCGCCAGCAGCTTGGTTTCGGCAGAAAACACCGGGGAGCTGTTTTTT. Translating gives CASSLVSAENTGELFF.

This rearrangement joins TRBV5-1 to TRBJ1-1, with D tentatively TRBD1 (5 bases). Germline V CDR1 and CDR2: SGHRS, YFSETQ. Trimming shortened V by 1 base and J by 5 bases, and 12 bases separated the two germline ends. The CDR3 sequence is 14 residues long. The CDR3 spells CASSLSGGLTEAFF. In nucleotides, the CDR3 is TGCGCCAGCAGCTTGTCCGGGGGTTTAACTGAAGCTTTCTTT.

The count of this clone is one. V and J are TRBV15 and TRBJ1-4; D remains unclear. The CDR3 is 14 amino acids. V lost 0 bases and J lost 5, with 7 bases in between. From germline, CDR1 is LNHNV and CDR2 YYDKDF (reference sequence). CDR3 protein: CATSREWQNEKLFF. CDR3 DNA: TGTGCCACCAGCAGAGAGTGGCAAAATGAAAAACTGTTTTTT.

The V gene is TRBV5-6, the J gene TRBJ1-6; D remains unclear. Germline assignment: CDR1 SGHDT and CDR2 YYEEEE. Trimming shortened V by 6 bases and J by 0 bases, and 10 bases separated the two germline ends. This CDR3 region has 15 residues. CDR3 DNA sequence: TGTGCCAGCAATGCGCTCGACTCCTATAATTCACCCCTCCACTTT. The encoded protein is CASNALDSYNSPLHF. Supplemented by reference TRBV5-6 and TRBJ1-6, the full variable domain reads DAGVTQSPTHLIKTRGQQVTLRCSPKSGHDTVSWYQQALGQGPQFIFQYYEEEERQRGNFPDRFSGHQFPNYSSELNVNALLLGDSALYLCASNALDSYNSPLHFGNGTRLTVT.

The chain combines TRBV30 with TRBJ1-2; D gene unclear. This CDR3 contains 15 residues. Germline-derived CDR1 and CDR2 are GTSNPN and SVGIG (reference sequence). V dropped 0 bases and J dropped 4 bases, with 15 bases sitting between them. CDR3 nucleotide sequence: TGTGCCTGGAGTGTAGCAGTGGGTTTGGCCTATGGCTACACCTTC. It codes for CAWSVAVGLAYGYTF.

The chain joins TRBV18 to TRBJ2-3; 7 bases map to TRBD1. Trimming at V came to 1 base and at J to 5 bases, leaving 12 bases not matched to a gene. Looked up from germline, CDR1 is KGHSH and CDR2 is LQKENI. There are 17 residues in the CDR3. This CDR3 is CASSPLQGQNYKDTQYF. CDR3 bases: TGTGCCAGCTCACCACTTCAGGGACAGAATTACAAAGATACGCAGTATTTT. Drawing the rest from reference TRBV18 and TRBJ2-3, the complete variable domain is NAGVMQNPRHLVRRRGQEARLRCSPMKGHSHVYWYRQLPEEGLKFMVYLQKENIIDESGMPKERFSAEFPKEGPSILRIQQVVRGDSAAYFCASSPLQGQNYKDTQYFGPGTRLTVL.

The CDR3 is CASTERGFGNQPQHF. CDR3 sequence (DNA): TGTGCCAGCACCGAACGAGGGTTTGGCAATCAGCCCCAGCATTTT. The chain links TRBV6-6 to TRBJ1-5; D is unclear. This CDR3 has 15 residues. Germline V gene lookup returns CDR1 MNHNY and CDR2 SVGAGI (reference sequence). Trimming took off 7 bases at V and 2 bases at J, with 15 bases between the two ends.

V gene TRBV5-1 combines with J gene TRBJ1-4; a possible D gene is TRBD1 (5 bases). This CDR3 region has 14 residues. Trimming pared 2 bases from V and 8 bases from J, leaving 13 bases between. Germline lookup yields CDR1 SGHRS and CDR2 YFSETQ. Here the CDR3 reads CASSLEGRREKLFF. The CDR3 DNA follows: TGCGCCAGCAGCTTAGAGGGACGAAGAGAAAAACTGTTTTTT.

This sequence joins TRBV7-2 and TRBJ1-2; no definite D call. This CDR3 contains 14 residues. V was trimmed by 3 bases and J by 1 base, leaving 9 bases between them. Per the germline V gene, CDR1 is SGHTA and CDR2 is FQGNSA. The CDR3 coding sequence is TGTGCCAGCAGCTTGAGTGCGAGTAACTATGGCTACACCTTC. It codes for CASSLSASNYGYTF.

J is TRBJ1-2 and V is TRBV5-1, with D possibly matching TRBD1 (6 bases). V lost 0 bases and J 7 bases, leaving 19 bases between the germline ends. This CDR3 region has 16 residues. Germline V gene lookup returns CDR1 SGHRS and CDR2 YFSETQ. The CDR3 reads CASSLAISGGPGGYTF. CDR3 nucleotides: TGCGCCAGCAGCTTGGCGATCTCGGGGGGCCCCGGTGGCTACACCTTC.

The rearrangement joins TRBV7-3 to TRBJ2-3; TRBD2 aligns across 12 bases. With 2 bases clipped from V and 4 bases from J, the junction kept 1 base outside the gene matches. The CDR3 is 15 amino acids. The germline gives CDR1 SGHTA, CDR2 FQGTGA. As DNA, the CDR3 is TGTGCCAGCAGCTTACTAGCGGGGGGGCCAGATACGCAGTATTTT. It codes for CASSLLAGGPDTQYF. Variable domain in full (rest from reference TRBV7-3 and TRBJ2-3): GAGVSQTPSNKVTEKGKYVELRCDPISGHTALYWYRQSLGQGPEFLIYFQGTGAADDSGLPNDRFFAVRPEGSVSTLKIQRTERGDSAVYLCASSLLAGGPDTQYFGPGTRLTVL.